This T cell receptor beta chain was recovered during a study of fetal regulatory T cell absence and autoimmunity. As to this clone: Antigen unknown.

The CDR3 totals 12 residues. The germline CDR1 and CDR2 sequences are LNHDA and SQIVND (reference sequence). Deletions cut 1 base from V and 4 bases from J, with 4 bases between. The survey-level immunoSEQ assay was used. The repertoire was sequenced with immunoSEQ multiplex PCR; TCRdb's copy has only in-frame clones and lacks some. Counted here are about 46,000 clones, about 86% occurring once; the ten biggest clones make up around 0.43%. Regarding the study as a whole: Oligoclonal TCR enrichment in pancreas over cord blood reached over 95-fold for some clones.

Sequencing was done on a sample of cord blood. The genes are TRBV19 and TRBJ1-2; D is unclear. The sequence came from a newborn boy with IPEX syndrome. The CDR3 nucleotides are TGTGCCAGTAGTATAGCCGCCTATGGCTACACCTTC. Translated, it gives CASSIAAYGYTF.